Listed below are T cell receptor beta chains from one sample, sequenced in a study of cytomegalovirus exposure and HLA in healthy donors. The repertoire was sequenced with immunoSEQ multiplex PCR; TCRdb's copy has only in-frame clones and lacks some. This table has about 140,000 clones, around 80% appearing once. Sequenced: PBMCs. The receptors here all came from a young man in good health and CMV-seropositive. Both conserved end residues are part of each CDR3.

v_call	j_call	cdr3_aa
TRBV2	TRBJ2-5	CASSETRRETQYF
TRBV2	TRBJ1-4	CASNSGTGNEKLFF
TRBV14	TRBJ2-3	CASSRGTSRVTQYF
TRBV4-2	TRBJ1-4	CASSQDGGASNEKLFF
TRBV7-8	TRBJ1-6	CASSSVGRGNSPLHF
TRBV6-1	TRBJ2-1	CASRISGSPYNEQFF
TRBV29-1	TRBJ2-7	CSVEAGARKNEQYF
TRBV14	TRBJ1-2	CASSLRATGKNYGYTF
TRBV4-2	TRBJ2-6	CASTPGTPRISGANVLTF
TRBV7-2	TRBJ2-2	CASSLGQGGGELFF
TRBV4-1	TRBJ2-1	CASSSGLAGGQNEQFF
TRBV7-3	TRBJ2-3	CASSRGLGSTDTQYF
TRBV25-1	TRBJ1-1	CASSDVRWNTEAFF
TRBV6-1	TRBJ1-2	CASSGQQGISYGYTF
TRBV6-5	TRBJ1-2	CASSYSTRGNYGYTF
TRBV7-9	TRBJ1-4	CASSLPGGDVWGKLFF
TRBV6-1	TRBJ2-5	CASEEWDSLYF
TRBV5-1	TRBJ1-2	CASSQGQGNYGYTF
TRBV5-1	TRBJ1-3	CASSLGEISGNTIYF
TRBV27	TRBJ2-7	CASSGTGSYEQYF
TRBV5-4	TRBJ2-5	CASSSQETQYF
TRBV18	TRBJ1-5	CASSPGTGNQPQHF
TRBV11-2	TRBJ2-7	CASSLVRAGPYSYEQYF
TRBV4-1	TRBJ2-1	CASSQGTSGFRDEQFF
TRBV6-5	TRBJ1-1	CASSYLTGSTEAFF
TRBV19	TRBJ2-2	CASSGQMNTGELFF
TRBV10-1	TRBJ2-3	CASSESGRKDTQYF